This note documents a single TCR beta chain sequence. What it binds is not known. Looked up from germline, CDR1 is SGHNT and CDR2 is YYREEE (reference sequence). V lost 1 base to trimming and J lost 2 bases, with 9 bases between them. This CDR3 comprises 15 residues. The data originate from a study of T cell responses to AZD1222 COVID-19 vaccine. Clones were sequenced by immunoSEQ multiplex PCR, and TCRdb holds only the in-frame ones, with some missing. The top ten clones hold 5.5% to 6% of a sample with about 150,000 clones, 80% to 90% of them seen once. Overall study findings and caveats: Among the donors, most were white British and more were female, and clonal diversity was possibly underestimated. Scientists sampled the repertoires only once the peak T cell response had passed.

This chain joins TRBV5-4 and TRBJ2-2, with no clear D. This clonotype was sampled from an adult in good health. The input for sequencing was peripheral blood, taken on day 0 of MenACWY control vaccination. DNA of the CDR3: TGTGCCAGCAGCTTGCTTCCGAGAAACACCGGGGAGCTGTTTTTT. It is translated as CASSLLPRNTGELFF.